These T cell receptor beta chains were read from a single sample in a study of Graves' ophthalmopathy and Graves' hyperthyroidism. Using its own MiXCR run on the multiplex PCR reads, TCRdb lists one record per CDR3 protein. The sample has about 1.2 million distinct CDR3 sequences, 35% to 40% seen once. The sequenced material came from peripheral blood or thyroid tissue (not recorded which). All receptors derive from an adult man with Graves' hyperthyroidism. The CDR3 runs from the conserved cysteine through the conserved F or W.

v_call: TRBV24-1
cdr3_aa: CATGRGQGDTGELFF

v_call: TRBV20-1
cdr3_aa: CSARGTSLGNTRELFF

v_call: TRBV7-9
cdr3_aa: CASSLATDGARGTQYF

v_call: TRBV24-1
cdr3_aa: CATSDGHGNTEAFF

v_call: TRBV12-3/TRBV12-4
cdr3_aa: CASSMAGQALGQPQHF

v_call: TRBV7-2
cdr3_aa: CASSLNGQNQPQYF

v_call: TRBV5-1
cdr3_aa: CASGLGSGTHYEQYF

v_call: TRBV25-1
cdr3_aa: CASSEHRYSQETQYF

v_call: TRBV25-1
cdr3_aa: CASSEWVGGGMEQYF

v_call: TRBV10-3
cdr3_aa: CAISESTTGVNQPQHF

v_call: TRBV20-1
cdr3_aa: CSVGQGTGELFF

v_call: TRBV9
cdr3_aa: CASSVRAGATEAFF

v_call: TRBV7-2
cdr3_aa: CASSSGTANTGELFF

v_call: TRBV7-6
cdr3_aa: CASSTPGLARYNEQFF

v_call: TRBV7-6
cdr3_aa: CASSLGLGNSNQPRHF

v_call: TRBV29-1
cdr3_aa: CSVADPTGGWEETQYF

v_call: TRBV19
cdr3_aa: CASTLGPGELFF

v_call: TRBV7-2
cdr3_aa: CASSYQQGPYEQYF

v_call: TRBV20-1
cdr3_aa: CSYAQNTEAFF

v_call: TRBV12-3/TRBV12-4
cdr3_aa: CASSQSPKSAVHTF

v_call: TRBV20-1
cdr3_aa: CSASVRGNTEAFF

v_call: TRBV7-2
cdr3_aa: CASSLNPGYTGELFF

v_call: TRBV20-1
cdr3_aa: CSTSDGIYEQYF

v_call: TRBV19
cdr3_aa: CASRIDGLAGNTGELFF

v_call: TRBV15
cdr3_aa: CATSSDSGNYGYTF

v_call: TRBV12-3/TRBV12-4
cdr3_aa: CASSLSGQVIYEQYF

v_call: TRBV29-1
cdr3_aa: CSVILGGSEQYF

v_call: TRBV4-3
cdr3_aa: CASSQGQTNSPLHF

v_call: TRBV9
cdr3_aa: CASSVWRSSGKNTGELFF

v_call: TRBV12-3/TRBV12-4
cdr3_aa: CASSYIGGGIAYEQYF

v_call: TRBV10-3
cdr3_aa: CASRGEVGNQPQHF

v_call: TRBV6-2/TRBV6-3
cdr3_aa: CASSYEVYNAQYF

v_call: TRBV20-1
cdr3_aa: CSARRQGRSPLHF

v_call: TRBV7-9
cdr3_aa: CASSLGTGDNSPLHF

v_call: TRBV6-1
cdr3_aa: CASSVRDEAYEQYF

v_call: TRBV29-1
cdr3_aa: CSVEFAGVRDGYTF

v_call: TRBV4-3
cdr3_aa: CASSQTLGDHEQYF

v_call: TRBV6-5
cdr3_aa: CGTTRSGANVLTF

v_call: TRBV7-9
cdr3_aa: CASSLGGGLGGYTF

v_call: TRBV10-2
cdr3_aa: CASSEARPQETQYF

v_call: TRBV7-2
cdr3_aa: CASSRRASSYEQYF

v_call: TRBV5-1
cdr3_aa: CASRHGQGTSYEQYF

v_call: TRBV12-3/TRBV12-4
cdr3_aa: CASGGSDSQESYEQYF

v_call: TRBV7-2
cdr3_aa: CASSSRGGSDSPLHF

v_call: TRBV6-5
cdr3_aa: CASSDPGQKSQQYF